Listed here are 8 T cell receptor beta chains from one sample, sequenced in a study of HIV-infected patients and healthy controls. One entry per CDR3 protein, called by TCRdb with MiXCR from the 5' RACE reads. The sample lists roughly 70,000 distinct CDR3 sequences, roughly 16% occurring once. The sequenced sample consisted of CD4+ T cells from blood. The source is a human donor in good health.

The rearrangement joins TRBV9 to TRBJ1-6; no clear D. Trimming shortened V by 2 bases and J by 3 bases, and 6 bases separated the two germline ends. This CDR3 spans 14 amino acids. The germline V gene has CDR1 SGDLS and CDR2 YYNGEE. Written as DNA, the CDR3 is TGTGCCAGCAGCGTCTCAGACTATAATTCACCCCTCCACTTT. The encoded protein is CASSVSDYNSPLHF.

This clonotype turned up a few times. The genes are TRBV20-1 and TRBJ1-1, with D hard to call. Per germline, CDR1 DFQATT and CDR2 SNEGSKA (reference sequence). The CDR3 contains 14 residues. Trimming stripped 6 bases from V and 0 bases from J, with 14 bases between. CDR3 bases: TGCAGTGCAAACGCGGGTAGATTGAACACTGAAGCTTTCTTT. This codes for CSANAGRLNTEAFF.

The chain is built from TRBV3-1 and TRBJ1-5; unclear D gene. Trimming removed 5 bases at V and 7 bases at J, with 12 bases between. The germline gives CDR1 LGHDT, CDR2 YNNKEL (reference sequence). The CDR3 runs 13 residues. In nucleotides, the CDR3 is TGTGCCAGCAGCAAAACCAGGTTACAGCCCCAGCATTTT. It codes for CASSKTRLQPQHF.

This chain uses TRBV6-6 with TRBJ1-5; the D gene is possibly TRBD1 (6 bases). Germline V gives CDR1 MNHNY, CDR2 SVGAGI (reference sequence). The CDR3 runs 17 residues. V was pared by 0 bases and J by 3 bases, with 15 bases between. The CDR3 DNA sequence: TGTGCCAGCAGTTACTCGAGGGGGGGTCTTCTCAATCAGCCCCAGCATTTT. It translates to CASSYSRGGLLNQPQHF.

Notes on this clonotype: Possible read error: a much larger clone is one base away. V gene TRBV6-2 or TRBV6-3 combines with J gene TRBJ2-5; possibly TRBD2 for D (5 bases). The ends were cut back, 5 bases at V and 5 bases at J, with 18 bases in the middle. Per germline, CDR1 MNHEY and CDR2 SVGEGT. This CDR3 has 15 amino acids. This CDR3 reads CASSAHTRGDETQYF. The DNA of the CDR3 is TGTGCCAGCAGTGCCCACACTAGAGGTGATGAGACCCAGTACTTC.

This clonotype was seen repeatedly, ten times or more. The chain carries TRBV7-9 and TRBJ1-2; D is undetermined. There are 13 residues in the CDR3. The V end lost 5 bases, the J end lost 4 bases, and 11 bases lay between the germline ends. The germline gives CDR1 SEHNR, CDR2 FQNEAQ (reference sequence). The CDR3 DNA sequence: TGTGCCAGCAGCCGAGAGGCCCCCTATGGCTACACCTTC. Its protein product is CASSREAPYGYTF.

This clonotype occurred a few times. The chain is built from TRBV12-3 or TRBV12-4 and TRBJ2-1; D may be TRBD2 (6 bases). Trimming took 7 bases from V and 0 from J, leaving 13 bases between them. The CDR3 has 15 amino acids. The CDR3 region has the DNA TGTGCCAGCATGCCTTCCGGGAGCTCCTACAATGAGCAGTTCTTC. Its translation is CASMPSGSSYNEQFF.

This clonotype has a count of ten or more. Since the CDR3 does not end with the conserved phenylalanine or tryptophan, this likely comes from a read error. The DNA is omitted, as the CDR3 cannot be located on it reliably, and the CDR3 follows TCRdb's listing. V and J are TRBV20-1 and TRBJ1-1; TRBD1, the D gene given by the table, was not confirmed from the DNA. The CDR3 is made up of 9 amino acids, end residues included. The V gene's germline CDR1 is DFQATT and CDR2 SNEGSKA (reference sequence). The CDR3 loop reads CSARDGAIV.